This record concerns one TCR beta chain sequence. This clone's antigen is unknown. Per-nucleotide qualities are absent, and no much larger clonotype sits a single base away. V loses 4 bases of germline sequence and J loses 7 bases, and the interval between the two ends is 16 bases. The CDR3 numbers 13 residues from cysteine through phenylalanine. The read is trimmed to its CDR3 DNA, 39 bases read in frame from base 1. According to the germline V gene (reference sequence), CDR1 reads DFQATT and CDR2 reads SNEGSKA. TCRbeta CDR3 regions were amplified from genomic DNA by means of the immunoSEQ Assay, a bias-controlled multiplex PCR. As for the authors' bioinformatics: The number of nucleated cells in each sample was estimated by amplification of reference gene primers within the assay. Sequence reads were collapsed and filtered to measure the absolute abundance of every unique TCRbeta CDR3 rearrangement. For each sample, productive Simpson clonality was calculated as the square root of Simpson's diversity index across productive rearrangements. Entries here come from immuneACCESS through TCRdb and include only in-frame sequences with V and J called. Some clones fail to appear in such tables; in the studies checked, an unresolved V gene covers under half of the shortfall, and the cause of the remainder is unknown. Clonal size and the V and J genes are those of that table, whereas D and trimming came from the DNA. This sample holds 300,000 to 400,000 clones; 85% to 90% were observed only once. The ten largest make up 6% to 8% of the sample.

This sample stems from a study of blood T cell repertoires in COVID-19 (dated by TCRdb to the early 2020s). Regarding the complete study: The collaborator samples originated in the United States, Italy and Spain and spanned the acute and convalescent phases of COVID-19. The material from the prospective study consisted of cDNA or gDNA derived from T cells, B-cell-depleted T cells, or PBMCs. Deeply sampled blood TCRbeta repertoires from subjects exposed to, actively infected with, or recovered from COVID-19 were included in the dataset. The repertoires were released in a freely available public database meant as a resource for research on the immune response to SARS-CoV-2. The samples were drawn from two sources: the first 160 participants of the ongoing ImmuneRACE study, and some 1,300 subjects contributed by 6 global collaborators. Sample metadata almost always included a de-identified subject ID, COVID-19 status, age in years and sex. Where available, HLA class I and class II types were obtained from metadata supplied by the sample provider rather than from assay-based typing.

Paper-wide results and their limitations: How much clinical and demographic metadata was included differed by source and by participant, and the metadata was provided uncurated.

One collaborating source in Seattle enrolled patients while the patients were actively infected and followed the patients over time throughout the course of disease. The collaborating institutions used their own protocols to collect whole blood in K2EDTA tubes. Collaborator samples were shipped for TCRbeta analysis as frozen whole blood, isolated PBMCs, or DNA extracted from either sample type. The sequence is built from TRBV20-1 and TRBJ1-2; the D segment could be TRBD1, given 6 matching bases. This TCR was recovered from a woman in her seventies with COVID-19, enrolled during active disease. Material for sequencing was peripheral blood. The DNA is as follows: TGCAGTGCTATTGACAGGATTGCCGGTGGCTACACCTTC. It translates as CSAIDRIAGGYTF.